This entry features one T cell receptor beta chain sequence. Its specificity is unknown. These data belong to a study of T-cell memory formation after mild COVID-19. 5'RACE primed at constant segments yielded TCR alpha and TCR beta cDNA libraries bearing sample barcodes and UMIs. Via MiXCR, TCRdb re-called the 5' RACE reads, giving one row per CDR3 protein. This sample has over 500,000 distinct CDR3 sequences; approximately 15% occur once, and the top ten carry about 8.6%. The V end lost 1 base, the J end lost 4 bases, and 13 bases lay between the germline ends. The germline V gene has CDR1 LGHDT and CDR2 YNNKEL (reference sequence). This CDR3 region has 15 residues. Study-wide results and limits: Pre-infection memory showed some responding clones, and this suggested that cross-reactive memory joined.

The sequence was collected from an adult woman who had mild COVID-19 (a few samples of this study predate the infection). Cell type and time point are not known. The V and J genes are TRBV3-1 and TRBJ1-2; tentative D call: TRBD1 (5 bases). Specimen: PBMCs or a T cell subset sorted from them (not recorded which). CDR3 bases: TGTGCCAGCAGCCAAGTTGGGCAGGGTGGCTATGGCTACACCTTC. It specifies CASSQVGQGGYGYTF.